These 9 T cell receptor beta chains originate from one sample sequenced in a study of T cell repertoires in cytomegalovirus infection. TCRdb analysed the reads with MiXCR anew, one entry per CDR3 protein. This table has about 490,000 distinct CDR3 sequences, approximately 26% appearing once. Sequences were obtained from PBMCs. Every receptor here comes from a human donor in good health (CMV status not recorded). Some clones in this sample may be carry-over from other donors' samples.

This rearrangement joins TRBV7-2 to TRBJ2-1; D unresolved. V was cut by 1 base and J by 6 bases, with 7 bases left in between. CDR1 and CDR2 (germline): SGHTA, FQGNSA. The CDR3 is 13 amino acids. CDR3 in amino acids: CASSLGPFNEQFF. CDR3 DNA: TGTGCCAGCAGCTTAGGTCCCTTCAATGAGCAGTTCTTC.

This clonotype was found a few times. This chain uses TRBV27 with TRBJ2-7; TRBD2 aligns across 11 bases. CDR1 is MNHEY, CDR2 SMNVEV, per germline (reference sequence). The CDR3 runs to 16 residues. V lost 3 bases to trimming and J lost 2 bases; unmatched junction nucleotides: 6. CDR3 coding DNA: TGTGCCAGCAGTTTTACTAGCGGGAGAGGGACCTACGAGCAGTACTTC. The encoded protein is CASSFTSGRGTYEQYF.

In DNA form, the CDR3 reads TGTGCCAGCAGTTCTACAGGGGCAGGTGAGCAGTTCTTC. Translating gives CASSSTGAGEQFF. The J gene is TRBJ2-1, the V gene TRBV6-6; 7 bases agree with TRBD1. This CDR3 contains 13 residues. Trimming removed 4 bases from V and 9 bases from J; junction bases left unmatched: 6. Per germline, CDR1 MNHNY and CDR2 SVGAGI (reference sequence).

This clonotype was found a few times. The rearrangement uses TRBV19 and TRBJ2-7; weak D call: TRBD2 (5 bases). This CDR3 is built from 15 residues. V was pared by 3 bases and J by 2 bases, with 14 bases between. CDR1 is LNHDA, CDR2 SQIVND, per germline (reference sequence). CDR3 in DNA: TGTGCCAGTAGTATCCGGGCAGCGGTACCCTACGAGCAGTACTTC. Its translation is CASSIRAAVPYEQYF.

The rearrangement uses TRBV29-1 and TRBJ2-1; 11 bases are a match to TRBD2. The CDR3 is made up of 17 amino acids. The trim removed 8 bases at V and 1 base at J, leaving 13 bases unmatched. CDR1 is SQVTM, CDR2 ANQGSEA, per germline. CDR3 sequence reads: CSSGVSGRARSYNEQFF. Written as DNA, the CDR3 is TGCAGCAGCGGCGTTAGCGGGAGGGCCAGGTCCTACAATGAGCAGTTCTTC.

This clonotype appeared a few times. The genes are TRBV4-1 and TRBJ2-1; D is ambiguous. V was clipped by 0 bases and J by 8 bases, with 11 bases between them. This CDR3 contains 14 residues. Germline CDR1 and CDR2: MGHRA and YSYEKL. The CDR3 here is CASSQEDSIDEQFF. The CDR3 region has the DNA TGCGCCAGCAGCCAAGAGGATAGCATCGATGAGCAGTTCTTC.

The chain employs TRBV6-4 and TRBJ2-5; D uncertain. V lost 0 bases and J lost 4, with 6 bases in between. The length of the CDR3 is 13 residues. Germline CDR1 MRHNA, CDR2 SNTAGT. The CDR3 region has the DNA TGTGCCAGCAGTGACTCTCCCGGAGAGACCCAGTACTTC. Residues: CASSDSPGETQYF.

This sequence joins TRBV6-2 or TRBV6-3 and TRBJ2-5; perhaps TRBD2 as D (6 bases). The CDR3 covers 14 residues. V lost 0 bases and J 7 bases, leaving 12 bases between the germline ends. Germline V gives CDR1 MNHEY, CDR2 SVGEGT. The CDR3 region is CASSYSRPEGTQYF. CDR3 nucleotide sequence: TGTGCCAGCAGTTACTCAAGACCGGAGGGGACCCAGTACTTC.

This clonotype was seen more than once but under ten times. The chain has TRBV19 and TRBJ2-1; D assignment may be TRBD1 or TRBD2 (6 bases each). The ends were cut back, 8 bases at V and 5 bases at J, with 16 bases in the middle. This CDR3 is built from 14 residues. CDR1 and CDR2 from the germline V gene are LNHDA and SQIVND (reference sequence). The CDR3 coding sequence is TGTGCCAGTTTAGGGGGACTGAAAAACAATGAGCAGTTCTTC. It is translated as CASLGGLKNNEQFF.